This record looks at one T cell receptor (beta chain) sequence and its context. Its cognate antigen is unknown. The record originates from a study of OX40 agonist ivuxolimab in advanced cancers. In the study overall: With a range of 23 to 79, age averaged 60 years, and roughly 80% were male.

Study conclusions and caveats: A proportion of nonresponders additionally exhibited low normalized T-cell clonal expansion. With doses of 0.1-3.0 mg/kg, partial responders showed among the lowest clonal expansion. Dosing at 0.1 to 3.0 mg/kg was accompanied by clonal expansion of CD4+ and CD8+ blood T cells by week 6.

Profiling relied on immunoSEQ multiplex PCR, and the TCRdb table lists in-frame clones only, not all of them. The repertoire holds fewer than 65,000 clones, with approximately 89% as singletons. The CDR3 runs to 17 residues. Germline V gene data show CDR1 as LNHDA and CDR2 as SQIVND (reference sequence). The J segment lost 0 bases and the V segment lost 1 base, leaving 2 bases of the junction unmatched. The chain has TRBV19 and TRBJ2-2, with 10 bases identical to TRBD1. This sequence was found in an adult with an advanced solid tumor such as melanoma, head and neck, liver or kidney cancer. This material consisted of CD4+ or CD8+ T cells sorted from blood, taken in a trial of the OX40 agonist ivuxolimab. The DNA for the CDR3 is TGTGCCAGTAGTATAGCGGGACAGGGGACGAACACCGGGGAGCTGTTTTTT. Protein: CASSIAGQGTNTGELFF.